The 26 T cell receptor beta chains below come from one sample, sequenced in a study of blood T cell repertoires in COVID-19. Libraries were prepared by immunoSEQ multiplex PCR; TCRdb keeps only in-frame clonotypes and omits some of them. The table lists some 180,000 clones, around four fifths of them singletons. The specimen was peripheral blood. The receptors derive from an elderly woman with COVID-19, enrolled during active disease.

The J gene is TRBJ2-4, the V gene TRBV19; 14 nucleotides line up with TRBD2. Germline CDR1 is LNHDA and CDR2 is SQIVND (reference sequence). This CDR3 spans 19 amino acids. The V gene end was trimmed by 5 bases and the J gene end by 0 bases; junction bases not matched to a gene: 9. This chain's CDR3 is CASSEKGLAGAGAKNIQYF. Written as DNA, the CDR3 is TGTGCCAGTAGTGAGAAGGGACTAGCGGGGGCCGGAGCCAAAAACATTCAGTACTTC.

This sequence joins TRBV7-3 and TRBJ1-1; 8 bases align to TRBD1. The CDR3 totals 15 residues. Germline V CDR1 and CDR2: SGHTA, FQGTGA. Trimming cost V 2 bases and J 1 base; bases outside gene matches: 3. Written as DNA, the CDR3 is TGTGCCAGCAGCTTACCAGGGGGCCCGAACACTGAAGCTTTCTTT. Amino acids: CASSLPGGPNTEAFF.

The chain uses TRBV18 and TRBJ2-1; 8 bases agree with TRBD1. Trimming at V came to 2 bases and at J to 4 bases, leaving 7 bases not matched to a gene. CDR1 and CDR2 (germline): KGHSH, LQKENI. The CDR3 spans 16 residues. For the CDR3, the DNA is TGTGCCAGCTCACCATCGCCGGACAGGGCTTACAATGAGCAGTTCTTC. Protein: CASSPSPDRAYNEQFF.

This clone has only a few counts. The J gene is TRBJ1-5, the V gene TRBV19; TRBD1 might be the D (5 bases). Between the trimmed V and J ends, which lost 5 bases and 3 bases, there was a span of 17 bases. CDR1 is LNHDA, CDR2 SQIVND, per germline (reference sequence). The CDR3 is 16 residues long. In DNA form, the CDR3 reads TGTGCCAGTAGTCCAACCCCCGGGACTATCAATCAGCCCCAGCATTTT. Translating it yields CASSPTPGTINQPQHF.

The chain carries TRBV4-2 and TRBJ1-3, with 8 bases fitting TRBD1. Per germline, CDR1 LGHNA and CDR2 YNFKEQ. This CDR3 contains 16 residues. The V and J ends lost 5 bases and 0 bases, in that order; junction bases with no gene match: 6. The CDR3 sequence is CASSESRGLSGNTIYF. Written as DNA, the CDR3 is TGTGCCAGCAGCGAATCCAGGGGGCTCTCTGGAAACACCATATATTTT.

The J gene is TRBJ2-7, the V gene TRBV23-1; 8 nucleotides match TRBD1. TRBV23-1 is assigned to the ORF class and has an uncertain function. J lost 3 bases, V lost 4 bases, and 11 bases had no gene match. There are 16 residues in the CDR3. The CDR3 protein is CASSLNRGTNYYEQYF. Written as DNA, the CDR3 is TGCGCCAGCAGTCTCAACAGGGGGACCAACTACTACGAGCAGTACTTC.

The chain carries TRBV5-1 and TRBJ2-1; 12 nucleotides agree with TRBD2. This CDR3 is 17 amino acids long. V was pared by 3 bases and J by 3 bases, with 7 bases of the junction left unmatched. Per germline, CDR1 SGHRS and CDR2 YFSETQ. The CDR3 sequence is CASSSPGLAGYYNEQFF. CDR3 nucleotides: TGCGCCAGCAGCTCACCCGGACTAGCGGGGTACTACAATGAGCAGTTCTTC.

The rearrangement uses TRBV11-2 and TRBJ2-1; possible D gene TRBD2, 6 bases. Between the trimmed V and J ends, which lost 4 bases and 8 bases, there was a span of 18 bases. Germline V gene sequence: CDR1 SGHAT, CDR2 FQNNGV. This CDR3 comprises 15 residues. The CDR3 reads CASSSTNLAIDEQFF. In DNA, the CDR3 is TGTGCCAGCAGCTCGACCAATCTAGCGATCGATGAGCAGTTCTTC.

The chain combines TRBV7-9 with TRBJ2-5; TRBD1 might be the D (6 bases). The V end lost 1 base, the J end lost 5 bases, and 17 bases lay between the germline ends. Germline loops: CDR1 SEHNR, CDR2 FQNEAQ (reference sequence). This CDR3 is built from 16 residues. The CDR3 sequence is CASSLDSRGRRETQYF. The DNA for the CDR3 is TGTGCCAGCAGCTTAGACTCCAGGGGCCGGCGGGAGACCCAGTACTTC.

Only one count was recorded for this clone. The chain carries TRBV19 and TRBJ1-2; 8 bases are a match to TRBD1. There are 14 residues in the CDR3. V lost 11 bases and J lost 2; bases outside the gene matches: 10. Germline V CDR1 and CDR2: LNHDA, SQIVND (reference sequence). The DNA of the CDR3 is TGTGCCTCCCTGGGCCGACAGGGGAACTATGGCTACACCTTC. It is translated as CASLGRQGNYGYTF.

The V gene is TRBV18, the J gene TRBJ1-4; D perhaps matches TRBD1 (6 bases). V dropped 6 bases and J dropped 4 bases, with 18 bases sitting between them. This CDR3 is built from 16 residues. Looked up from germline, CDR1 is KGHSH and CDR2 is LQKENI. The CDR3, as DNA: TGTGCCAGCTCTCCTGGGCGGACAGCTTTTAATGAAAAACTGTTTTTT. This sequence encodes CASSPGRTAFNEKLFF. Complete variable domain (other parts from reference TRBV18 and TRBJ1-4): NAGVMQNPRHLVRRRGQEARLRCSPMKGHSHVYWYRQLPEEGLKFMVYLQKENIIDESGMPKERFSAEFPKEGPSILRIQQVVRGDSAAYFCASSPGRTAFNEKLFFGSGTQLSVL.

The CDR3 DNA follows: TGTGCCAGCAGTTTCCTTGGGACAGATAATTCACCCCTCCACTTT. This translates into CASSFLGTDNSPLHF. The gene calls are TRBV27 and TRBJ1-6; TRBD1 matches at 7 bases. Trimming took 3 bases from V and 5 from J; bases not matched to a gene: 4. The CDR3 has 15 amino acids. Germline CDR1 MNHEY, CDR2 SMNVEV (reference sequence).

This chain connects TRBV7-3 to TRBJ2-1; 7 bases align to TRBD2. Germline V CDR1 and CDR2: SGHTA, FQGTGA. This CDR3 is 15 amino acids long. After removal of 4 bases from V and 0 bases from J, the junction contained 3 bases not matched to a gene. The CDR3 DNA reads TGTGCCAGCAGCTCGCGGGGGAGCTCCTACAATGAGCAGTTCTTC. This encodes CASSSRGSSYNEQFF. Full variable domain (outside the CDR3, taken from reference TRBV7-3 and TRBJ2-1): GAGVSQTPSNKVTEKGKYVELRCDPISGHTALYWYRQSLGQGPEFLIYFQGTGAADDSGLPNDRFFAVRPEGSVSTLKIQRTERGDSAVYLCASSSRGSSYNEQFFGPGTRLTVL.

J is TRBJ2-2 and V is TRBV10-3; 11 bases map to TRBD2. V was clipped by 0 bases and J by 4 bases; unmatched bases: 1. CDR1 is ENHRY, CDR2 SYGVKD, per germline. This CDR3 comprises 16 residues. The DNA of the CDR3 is TGTGCCATCAGTGAGTCTGGACTAGCGGGCACCGGGGAGCTGTTTTTT. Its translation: CAISESGLAGTGELFF.

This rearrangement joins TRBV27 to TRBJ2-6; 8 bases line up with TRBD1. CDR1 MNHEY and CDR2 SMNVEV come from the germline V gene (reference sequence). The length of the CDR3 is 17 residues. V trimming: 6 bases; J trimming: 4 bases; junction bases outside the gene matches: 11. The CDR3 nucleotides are TGTGCCAGCAGAAGTGGACAGGGAGCCGCCGGGGCCAACGTCCTGACTTTC. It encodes CASRSGQGAAGANVLTF.

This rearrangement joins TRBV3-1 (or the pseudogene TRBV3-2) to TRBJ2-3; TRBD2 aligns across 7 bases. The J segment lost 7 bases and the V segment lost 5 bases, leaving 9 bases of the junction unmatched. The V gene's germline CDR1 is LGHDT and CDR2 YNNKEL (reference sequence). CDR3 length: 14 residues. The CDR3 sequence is CASSSAGSGYTQYF. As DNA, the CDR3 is TGTGCCAGCAGCTCAGCGGGGTCCGGTTATACGCAGTATTTT.

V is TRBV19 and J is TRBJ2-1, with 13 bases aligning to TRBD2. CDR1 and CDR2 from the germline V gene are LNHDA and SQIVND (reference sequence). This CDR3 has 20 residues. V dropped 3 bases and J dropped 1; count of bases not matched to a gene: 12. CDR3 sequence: CASSILRTSGRRTSYNEQFF. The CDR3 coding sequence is TGTGCCAGTAGTATCCTACGGACTAGCGGGAGACGGACGTCCTACAATGAGCAGTTCTTC.

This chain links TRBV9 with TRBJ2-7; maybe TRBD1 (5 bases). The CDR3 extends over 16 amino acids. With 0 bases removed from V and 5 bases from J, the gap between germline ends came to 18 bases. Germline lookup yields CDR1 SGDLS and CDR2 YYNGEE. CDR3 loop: CASSVAQGSLINEQYF. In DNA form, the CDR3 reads TGTGCCAGCAGCGTAGCTCAGGGTTCATTGATAAACGAGCAGTACTTC.

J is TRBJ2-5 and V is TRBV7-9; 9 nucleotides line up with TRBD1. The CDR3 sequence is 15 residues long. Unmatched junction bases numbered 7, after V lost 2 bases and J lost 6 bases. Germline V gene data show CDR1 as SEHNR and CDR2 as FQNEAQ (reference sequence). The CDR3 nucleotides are TGTGCCAGCAGCTTATGGGACAGGGAGGTTCAGACCCAGTACTTC. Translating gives CASSLWDREVQTQYF.

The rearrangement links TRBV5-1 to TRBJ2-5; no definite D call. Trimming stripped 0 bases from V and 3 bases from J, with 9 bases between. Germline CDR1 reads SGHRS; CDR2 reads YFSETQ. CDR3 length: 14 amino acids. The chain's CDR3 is CASSLEIGEETQYF. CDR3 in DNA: TGCGCCAGCAGCTTGGAGATTGGAGAAGAGACCCAGTACTTC.

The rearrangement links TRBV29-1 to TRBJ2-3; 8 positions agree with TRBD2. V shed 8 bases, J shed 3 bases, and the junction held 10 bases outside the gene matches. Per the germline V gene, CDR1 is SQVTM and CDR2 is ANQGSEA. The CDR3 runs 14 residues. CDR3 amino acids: CSFLGSGVTDTQYF. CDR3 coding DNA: TGCAGCTTCTTGGGTAGCGGGGTTACAGATACGCAGTATTTT.

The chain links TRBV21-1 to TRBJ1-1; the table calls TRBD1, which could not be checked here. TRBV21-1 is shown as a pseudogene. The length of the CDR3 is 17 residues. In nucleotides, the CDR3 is TGTGCCAGCAGCAAACTCCGGGACAGGGAGTGGTACACTGAAGCTTTCTTT. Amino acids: CASSKLRDREWYTEAFF.

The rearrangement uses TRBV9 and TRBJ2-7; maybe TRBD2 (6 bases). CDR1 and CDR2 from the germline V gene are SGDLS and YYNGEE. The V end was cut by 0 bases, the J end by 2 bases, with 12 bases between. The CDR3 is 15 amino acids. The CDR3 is CASSVAASAPYEQYF. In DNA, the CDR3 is TGTGCCAGCAGCGTAGCTGCTAGCGCACCCTACGAGCAGTACTTC.

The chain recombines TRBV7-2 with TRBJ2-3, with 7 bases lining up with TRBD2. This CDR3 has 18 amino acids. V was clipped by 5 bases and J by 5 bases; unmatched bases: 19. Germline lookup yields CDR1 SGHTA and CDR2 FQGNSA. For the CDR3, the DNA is TGTGCCAGCAGCACCAGGGTCCGGGGGGTGGGGCTGGGAGATACGCAGTATTTT. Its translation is CASSTRVRGVGLGDTQYF. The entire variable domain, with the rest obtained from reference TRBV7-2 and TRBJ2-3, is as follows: GAGVSQSPSNKVTEKGKDVELRCDPISGHTALYWYRQSLGQGLEFLIYFQGNSAPDKSGLPSDRFSAERTGGSVSTLTIQRTQQEDSAVYLCASSTRVRGVGLGDTQYFGPGTRLTVL.

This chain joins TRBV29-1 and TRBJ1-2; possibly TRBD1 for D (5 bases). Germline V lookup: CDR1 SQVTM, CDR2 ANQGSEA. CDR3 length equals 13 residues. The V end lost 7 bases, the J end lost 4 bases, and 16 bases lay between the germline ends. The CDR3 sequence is CSAQGQPIYGYTF. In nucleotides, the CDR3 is TGCAGCGCTCAGGGTCAGCCCATCTATGGCTACACCTTC.

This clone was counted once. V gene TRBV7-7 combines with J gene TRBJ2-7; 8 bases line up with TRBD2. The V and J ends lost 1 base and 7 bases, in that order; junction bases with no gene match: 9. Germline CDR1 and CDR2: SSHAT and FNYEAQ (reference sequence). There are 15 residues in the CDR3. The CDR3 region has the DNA TGTGCCAGCAGCTTAGATCCAGCGGGAGAGGATGAGCAGTACTTC. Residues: CASSLDPAGEDEQYF.